Listed below are T cell receptor beta chains from one sample, sequenced in a study of human T cells and chemical hapten exposure. TCRdb reprocessed the RACE reads with MiXCR, giving one entry per CDR3 protein. The table shows 350,000 to 400,000 distinct CDR3 sequences, with roughly 5.3% occurring only once. The sample in question was whole blood, obtained in connection with sensitization to the hapten diphenylcyclopropenone (DPC). Every receptor here comes from a woman aged 45 to 65 with alopecia areata. Some clones in this sample may be carry-over from other donors' samples. Both conserved end residues are part of each CDR3. D genes are given only for firm matches.

V gene: TRBV7-2
D gene: -
J gene: TRBJ2-6
CDR3 length: 13
CDR3 protein: CASSLGRDPVLTF

V gene: TRBV9
D gene: -
J gene: TRBJ2-7
CDR3 length: 14
CDR3 protein: CASSVEDGPYEQYF

V gene: TRBV30
D gene: TRBD1
J gene: TRBJ2-3
CDR3 length: 16
CDR3 protein: CAWSVQGRGQPDTQYF

V gene: TRBV29-1
D gene: TRBD2
J gene: TRBJ2-1
CDR3 length: 16
CDR3 protein: CSVEGKASGRYNEQFF

V gene: TRBV6-6
D gene: -
J gene: TRBJ2-3
CDR3 length: 15
CDR3 protein: CASSGALGVADTQYF

V gene: TRBV11-2
D gene: -
J gene: TRBJ2-7
CDR3 length: 14
CDR3 protein: CASSLVWRTHEQYF

V gene: TRBV6-2/TRBV6-3
D gene: TRBD2
J gene: TRBJ2-3
CDR3 length: 16
CDR3 protein: CASNGLADASTDTQYF

V gene: TRBV3-1
D gene: -
J gene: TRBJ2-1
CDR3 length: 14
CDR3 protein: CASSQELALNEQFF

V gene: TRBV11-2
D gene: TRBD2
J gene: TRBJ2-5
CDR3 length: 20
CDR3 protein: CASSKRPGLAGGKYQETQYF

V gene: TRBV7-2
D gene: -
J gene: TRBJ2-1
CDR3 length: 15
CDR3 protein: CASSPGGGRENEQFF

V gene: TRBV7-2
D gene: -
J gene: TRBJ1-1
CDR3 length: 13
CDR3 protein: CASRTDPNTEAFF

V gene: TRBV5-1
D gene: -
J gene: TRBJ2-3
CDR3 length: 13
CDR3 protein: CASRSYGADTQYF

V gene: TRBV11-2
D gene: -
J gene: TRBJ2-3
CDR3 length: 15
CDR3 protein: CASSLGYRESDTQYF

V gene: TRBV27
D gene: -
J gene: TRBJ2-1
CDR3 length: 14
CDR3 protein: CASPPGSSYNEQFF

V gene: TRBV25-1
D gene: -
J gene: TRBJ2-4
CDR3 length: 11
CDR3 protein: CASSDENIQYF

V gene: TRBV28
D gene: -
J gene: TRBJ1-5
CDR3 length: 13
CDR3 protein: CASKQGIGQPQHF

V gene: TRBV20-1
D gene: TRBD2
J gene: TRBJ2-3
CDR3 length: 13
CDR3 protein: CSAKLAGADTQYF

V gene: TRBV7-9
D gene: TRBD2
J gene: TRBJ2-5
CDR3 length: 17
CDR3 protein: CASSQGRREEDKETQYF

V gene: TRBV28
D gene: -
J gene: TRBJ1-4
CDR3 length: 14
CDR3 protein: CASSAGTTNEKLFF

V gene: TRBV11-3
D gene: -
J gene: TRBJ2-7
CDR3 length: 14
CDR3 protein: CASSLEPTTYEQYF

V gene: TRBV5-1
D gene: -
J gene: TRBJ2-5
CDR3 length: 16
CDR3 protein: CASSASGALLAETQYF

V gene: TRBV2
D gene: -
J gene: TRBJ1-3
CDR3 length: 16
CDR3 protein: CASPGTRTSGGNTIYF

V gene: TRBV7-9
D gene: -
J gene: TRBJ1-5
CDR3 length: 12
CDR3 protein: CASSLGVQPQHF

V gene: TRBV7-2
D gene: TRBD2
J gene: TRBJ2-1
CDR3 length: 14
CDR3 protein: CATRAGEAYNEQFF

V gene: TRBV24-1
D gene: TRBD2
J gene: TRBJ2-1
CDR3 length: 12
CDR3 protein: CATSLTSHEQFF

V gene: TRBV12-3/TRBV12-4
D gene: TRBD1
J gene: TRBJ1-1
CDR3 length: 13
CDR3 protein: CATQGGMNTEAFF

V gene: TRBV19
D gene: -
J gene: TRBJ1-2
CDR3 length: 13
CDR3 protein: CASKESGNYGYTF

V gene: TRBV27
D gene: -
J gene: TRBJ1-6
CDR3 length: 14
CDR3 protein: CASRRGPGDSPLHF

V gene: TRBV4-3
D gene: TRBD1
J gene: TRBJ1-4
CDR3 length: 17
CDR3 protein: CASSQGPGTGTGEKLFF

V gene: TRBV20-1
D gene: -
J gene: TRBJ2-7
CDR3 length: 13
CDR3 protein: CSAMQARLYEQYF

V gene: TRBV5-6
D gene: -
J gene: TRBJ1-4
CDR3 length: 14
CDR3 protein: CASSLAGHNEKLFF

V gene: TRBV7-2
D gene: -
J gene: TRBJ1-1
CDR3 length: 15
CDR3 protein: CASSLEGRLITEAFF

V gene: TRBV3-1
D gene: -
J gene: TRBJ1-5
CDR3 length: 13
CDR3 protein: CASSQGEGQPQHF

V gene: TRBV19
D gene: TRBD1
J gene: TRBJ2-1
CDR3 length: 15
CDR3 protein: CASIVEDRGGREQFF

V gene: TRBV6-6
D gene: -
J gene: TRBJ2-7
CDR3 length: 17
CDR3 protein: CASSYMYPGLISYEQYF

V gene: TRBV11-2
D gene: -
J gene: TRBJ2-4
CDR3 length: 12
CDR3 protein: CASSSDGQPQYF

V gene: TRBV29-1
D gene: -
J gene: TRBJ2-2
CDR3 length: 13
CDR3 protein: CSVGGPNTGELFF

V gene: TRBV3-1
D gene: -
J gene: TRBJ1-6
CDR3 length: 16
CDR3 protein: CASSHGEGNYNSPLHF

V gene: TRBV28
D gene: -
J gene: TRBJ1-5
CDR3 length: 17
CDR3 protein: CASTLPLGMVSNQPQHF

V gene: TRBV7-8
D gene: -
J gene: TRBJ1-1
CDR3 length: 14
CDR3 protein: CASSGILGDTEAFF

V gene: TRBV20-1
D gene: TRBD1
J gene: TRBJ1-4
CDR3 length: 13
CDR3 protein: CSASGQGAEKLFF

V gene: TRBV30
D gene: -
J gene: TRBJ1-1
CDR3 length: 11
CDR3 protein: CAWGGVAEAFF